This TCR beta chain was recovered during a study of T cell repertoires in cytomegalovirus infection. With V trimmed by 6 bases and J by 5 bases, 12 bases remained unmatched. The CDR3 runs 15 residues. CDR1 MNHEY and CDR2 SVGEGT come from the germline V gene. MiXCR was run by TCRdb on the reads, yielding one entry per CDR3 protein. The sample carries about 770,000 distinct CDR3 sequences, about 27% recorded once. A few counts support this clonotype. Its target is unknown. The sequences come from cultured CD8+ T cells from PBMCs, collected from culture after CMV antigen stimulation. This receptor was taken from a human donor in good health (CMV status not recorded). Some clones in this sample may be carry-over from other donors' samples. The V call is TRBV6-2 or TRBV6-3, the J call TRBJ2-5, with 7 bases that match TRBD1. In DNA form, the CDR3 reads TGTGCCAGCAGCCCTGGACAGGTGAAATCCGAGACCCAGTACTTC. This gives the protein CASSPGQVKSETQYF.